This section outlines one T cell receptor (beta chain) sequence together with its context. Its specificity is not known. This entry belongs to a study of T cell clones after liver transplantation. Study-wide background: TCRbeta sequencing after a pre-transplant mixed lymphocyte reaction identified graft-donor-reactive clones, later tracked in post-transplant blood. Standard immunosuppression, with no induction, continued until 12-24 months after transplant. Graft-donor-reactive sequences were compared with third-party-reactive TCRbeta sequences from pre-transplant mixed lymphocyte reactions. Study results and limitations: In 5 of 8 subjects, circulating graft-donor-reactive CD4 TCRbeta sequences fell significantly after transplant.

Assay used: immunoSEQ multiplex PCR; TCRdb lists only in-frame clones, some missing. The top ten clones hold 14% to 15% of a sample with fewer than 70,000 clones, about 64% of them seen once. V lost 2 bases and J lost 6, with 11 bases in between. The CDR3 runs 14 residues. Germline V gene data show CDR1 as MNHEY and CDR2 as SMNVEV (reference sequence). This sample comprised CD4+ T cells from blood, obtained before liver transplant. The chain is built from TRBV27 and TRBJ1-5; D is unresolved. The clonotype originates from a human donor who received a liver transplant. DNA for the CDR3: TGTGCCAGCAGTTTAGAGGTGTCAGCTCAGCCCCAGCATTTT. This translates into CASSLEVSAQPQHF.